This T cell receptor beta chain was documented in a study of blood T cell repertoires in COVID-19. Whole-study context: Samples taken during acute and convalescent COVID-19 were collected in the United States, Italy and Spain.

Per the study methods: Estimation of nucleated cell counts relied on the amplification of reference gene primers. Here immunoSEQ multiplex PCR was the method, and the copy in TCRdb shows in-frame clones only, minus some. For V, J and clone size, that table is used; D and trimming come from the DNA. The data contain approximately 250,000 clones, 84% of them singletons. The sequence derives from a human donor in a cohort sampled during active COVID-19. Sequencing was performed on peripheral blood.

CDR3 in amino acids: CATYLGASRDTEAFF. CDR3 sequence (DNA): TGTGCCACTTACCTTGGGGCCTCTCGGGACACTGAAGCTTTCTTT. The chain employs TRBV19 and TRBJ1-1; TRBD1 is a possible D gene (5 bases). The ends were cut back, 10 bases at V and 3 bases at J, with 21 bases in the middle. This CDR3 spans 15 amino acids. Per germline, CDR1 LNHDA and CDR2 SQIVND (reference sequence).